Below, 20 T cell receptor beta chains from the same sample are listed, as sequenced in a study of cytomegalovirus exposure and HLA in healthy donors. Primers for the PCR totalled 60 Vbeta and 13 Jbeta. The repertoire was sequenced with immunoSEQ multiplex PCR; TCRdb's copy has only in-frame clones and lacks some. This sample contains tens of thousands of clones. Sequenced input: PBMCs. The receptors stem from a man between 25 and 39 years old in good health and CMV-seronegative.

CDR3 residues: CASSLGRDRFSNEQFF. The CDR3 DNA is TGTGCCAGCAGCTTAGGCCGGGACAGGTTTTCCAATGAGCAGTTCTTC. The chain employs TRBV11-3 and TRBJ2-1; 8 bases agree with TRBD1. Trimming took 1 base from V and 6 from J; bases not matched to a gene: 8. This CDR3 has 16 amino acids. Germline lookup yields CDR1 SGHNT and CDR2 YENEEA.

V is TRBV19 and J is TRBJ2-2, with TRBD2 matching 11 bases. Germline trimming cut 4 bases from V and 4 bases from J; bases unmatched to any gene: 8. The length of the CDR3 is 17 residues. CDR1 is LNHDA and CDR2 is SQIVND in the germline V gene (reference sequence). This CDR3 reads CASSTYGTSGSTGELFF. For the CDR3, the DNA is TGTGCCAGTAGTACTTACGGGACTAGCGGATCCACCGGGGAGCTGTTTTTT.

This chain links TRBV11-2 with TRBJ2-7; TRBD2 matches at 11 bases. The ends lost 1 base at V and 2 bases at J; junction bases unmatched: 10. The CDR3 runs to 18 residues. Germline lookup yields CDR1 SGHAT and CDR2 FQNNGV. Written as DNA, the CDR3 is TGTGCCAGCAGCTTAGGCCCTAGCGGGGGGCCAAGCGCCTACGAGCAGTACTTC. Amino acids: CASSLGPSGGPSAYEQYF. The entire variable domain, with the rest obtained from reference TRBV11-2 and TRBJ2-7, is as follows: EAGVAQSPRYKIIEKRQSVAFWCNPISGHATLYWYQQILGQGPKLLIQFQNNGVVDDSQLPKDRFSAERLKGVDSTLKIQPAKLEDSAVYLCASSLGPSGGPSAYEQYFGPGTRLTVT.

This chain connects TRBV5-1 to TRBJ2-2; D remains unclear. Germline V gives CDR1 SGHRS, CDR2 YFSETQ. The CDR3 contains 11 residues. V was shortened by 2 bases and J by 6 bases, with 2 bases between the two germline ends. CDR3 sequence: CASSFSGELFF. The DNA for the CDR3 is TGCGCCAGCAGCTTCTCCGGGGAGCTGTTTTTT.

V and J are TRBV5-1 and TRBJ2-1; maybe TRBD1 (6 bases). Germline V gene sequence: CDR1 SGHRS, CDR2 YFSETQ. The V end lost 1 base, the J end lost 6 bases, and 14 bases lay between the germline ends. This CDR3 is 15 amino acids long. The CDR3: CASSLSGQRTNEQFF. As DNA, the CDR3 is TGCGCCAGCAGCTTGTCAGGACAGCGGACCAATGAGCAGTTCTTC.

CDR3 sequence reads: CASSLWLQTGDTEAFF. The CDR3 DNA sequence: TGTGCCAGCAGCCTCTGGCTACAAACAGGGGACACTGAAGCTTTCTTT. The gene calls are TRBV7-6 and TRBJ1-1, with TRBD1 matching 7 bases. This CDR3 is 16 amino acids long. The V segment lost 5 bases and the J segment 3 bases; nucleotides outside the gene matches: 12. Germline values: CDR1 SGHVS, CDR2 FNYEAQ.

The chain combines TRBV6-1 with TRBJ1-2; 8 bases line up with TRBD1. CDR1 MNHNS and CDR2 SASEGT come from the germline V gene. Trimming at V came to 7 bases and at J to 5 bases, leaving 18 bases not matched to a gene. CDR3 size: 17 residues. CDR3 region: CASIDTVDRGRKYGYTF. CDR3 DNA: TGTGCCAGCATTGATACCGTTGACAGGGGAAGGAAGTATGGCTACACCTTC.

V usage is TRBV11-2 and J usage is TRBJ1-1; TRBD1 matches at 8 bases. The trim removed 3 bases at V and 12 bases at J, leaving 12 bases unmatched. The V gene's germline CDR1 is SGHAT and CDR2 FQNNGV. This CDR3 comprises 14 residues. CDR3 loop: CASSLISDRVGTFF. In nucleotides, the CDR3 is TGTGCCAGCAGCTTGATATCGGACAGGGTGGGAACTTTCTTT.

The chain employs TRBV25-1 and TRBJ1-2; TRBD1 agrees at 7 bases. Germline CDR1 reads MGHDK; CDR2 reads SYGVNS. V lost 2 bases, J lost 2 bases, and 8 bases stayed unmatched. The CDR3 is 16 amino acids. The CDR3 region has the DNA TGTGCCAGCAGTGAACTTGGACAGGCACTAAACTATGGCTACACCTTC. Its protein product is CASSELGQALNYGYTF.

This rearrangement joins TRBV4-3 to TRBJ2-6; the D gene is possibly TRBD1 (6 bases). CDR3 size: 16 residues. CDR1 and CDR2 from the germline V gene are LGHNA and YSLEER. Trimming took 3 bases from V and 5 from J, leaving 14 bases between them. CDR3 nucleotides: TGCGCCAGCAGCCAGGACAGCGCCGTCAGGGCCAACGTCCTGACTTTC. It is translated as CASSQDSAVRANVLTF.

The DNA for the CDR3 is TGTGCCAGCAGCCGAGCGGGAGACACCGGGGAGCTGTTTTTT. This translates into CASSRAGDTGELFF. The genes are TRBV5-4 and TRBJ2-2, with TRBD2 matching 8 bases. The J segment lost 3 bases and the V segment lost 4 bases, leaving 2 bases of the junction unmatched. The CDR3 extends over 14 amino acids. Germline V lookup: CDR1 SGHNT, CDR2 YYREEE (reference sequence). Combining the CDR3 with reference TRBV5-4 and TRBJ2-2 gives the whole variable domain ETGVTQSPTHLIKTRGQQVTLRCSSQSGHNTVSWYQQALGQGPQFIFQYYREEENGRGNFPPRFSGLQFPNYSSELNVNALELDDSALYLCASSRAGDTGELFFGEGSRLTVL.

The chain combines TRBV10-1 with TRBJ1-1; 8 nucleotides agree with TRBD1. CDR1 WNHNN and CDR2 SYGVQD come from the germline V gene (reference sequence). The CDR3 contains 13 residues. After removal of 6 bases from V and 5 bases from J, the junction contained 5 bases not matched to a gene. The CDR3 reads CASRETGETEAFF. In DNA, the CDR3 is TGCGCCAGCAGGGAGACAGGGGAGACTGAAGCTTTCTTT.

The gene calls are TRBV11-3 and TRBJ2-7; TRBD1 aligns across 7 bases. There are 13 residues in the CDR3. The V gene end was trimmed by 5 bases and the J gene end by 5 bases; junction bases not matched to a gene: 6. The V gene's germline CDR1 is SGHNT and CDR2 YENEEA. Written as DNA, the CDR3 is TGTGCCAGCAGCCACAGGGGAGTGAACGAGCAGTACTTC. Encoded protein: CASSHRGVNEQYF.

The chain combines TRBV5-6 with TRBJ2-5, with 12 bases lining up with TRBD2. CDR1 SGHDT and CDR2 YYEEEE come from the germline V gene. Trimming removed 4 bases from V and 5 bases from J; junction bases left unmatched: 9. The CDR3 sequence is 16 residues long. The CDR3 DNA is TGTGCCAGCAGCCCGAGACTAGCGGGAGACCGGGAGACCCAGTACTTC. Translating gives CASSPRLAGDRETQYF.

This chain joins TRBV6-5 and TRBJ2-3; a weak D match, TRBD1 (5 bases). The CDR3 has 14 amino acids. CDR1 is MNHEY and CDR2 is SVGAGI in the germline V gene. V lost 5 bases and J lost 0, with 9 bases in between. The CDR3 nucleotides are TGTGCCAGCAGTGACAGCCCTAGCACAGATACGCAGTATTTT. Translated, it gives CASSDSPSTDTQYF.

This sequence joins TRBV18 and TRBJ2-1; 8 nucleotides line up with TRBD2. Germline V gene data show CDR1 as KGHSH and CDR2 as LQKENI. V lost 5 bases to trimming and J lost 8 bases; unmatched junction nucleotides: 8. The CDR3 is made up of 14 amino acids. The CDR3 here is CASSAGLAGDEQFF. CDR3 nucleotides: TGTGCCAGCTCAGCCGGACTAGCAGGGGATGAGCAGTTCTTC. The full variable domain, in which reference TRBV18 and TRBJ2-1 provide the parts outside the CDR3, is NAGVMQNPRHLVRRRGQEARLRCSPMKGHSHVYWYRQLPEEGLKFMVYLQKENIIDESGMPKERFSAEFPKEGPSILRIQQVVRGDSAAYFCASSAGLAGDEQFFGPGTRLTVL.

The chain links TRBV4-3 to TRBJ1-1; a possible D gene is TRBD1 (5 bases). Trimming took 0 bases from V and 3 from J, leaving 11 bases between them. CDR1 LGHNA and CDR2 YSLEER come from the germline V gene. CDR3 length: 15 residues. CDR3 coding DNA: TGCGCCAGCAGCCAAGAGCAGGGAAGGGACACTGAAGCTTTCTTT. Translated, it gives CASSQEQGRDTEAFF.

V usage is TRBV7-3 and J usage is TRBJ2-2, with D possibly being TRBD2 (5 bases). Trimming stripped 5 bases from V and 1 base from J, with 8 bases between. CDR1 and CDR2 (germline): SGHTA, FQGTGA. The CDR3 length is 14 residues. The CDR3 sequence is CASSPAGNTGELFF. The CDR3 DNA sequence: TGTGCCAGCAGCCCGGCGGGGAACACCGGGGAGCTGTTTTTT.

The V call is TRBV6-5, the J call TRBJ2-7; 12 bases are shared with TRBD2. Germline assignment: CDR1 MNHEY and CDR2 SVGAGI. The CDR3 totals 15 residues. V dropped 6 bases and J dropped 4; count of bases not matched to a gene: 7. DNA for the CDR3: TGTGCCAGCAGGCCCCTAGCGGGAGGGGGGTACGAGCAGTACTTC. Translating it yields CASRPLAGGGYEQYF.

The chain employs TRBV5-5 and TRBJ1-1; TRBD1 matches 7 bases. The germline V gene encodes CDR1 SGHKS and CDR2 YYEKEE (reference sequence). Losses at the gene ends were 3 bases for V and 1 base for J; bases not matched to a gene: 12. There are 17 residues in the CDR3. CDR3 protein: CASSWITSGGKNTEAFF. CDR3 in DNA: TGTGCCAGCAGCTGGATAACTTCAGGGGGGAAGAACACTGAAGCTTTCTTT.